This entry lists 20 T cell receptor beta chains sequenced from one sample in a study of Graves' ophthalmopathy and Graves' hyperthyroidism. Amplified material comprised TCR beta CDR3 regions derived from RNA transcripts. RT-PCR in the first round used HTBI primers; a second-round multiplex PCR followed. TCRdb reanalysed the multiplex PCR reads using MiXCR and keeps one entry per CDR3 protein. The data hold about 700,000 distinct CDR3 sequences, with roughly two fifths observed a single time. Sequencing was carried out using peripheral blood. The source of these receptors is an adult man with Graves' ophthalmopathy.

This chain links TRBV20-1 with TRBJ2-5, with 11 bases matching TRBD1. Germline V gives CDR1 DFQATT, CDR2 SNEGSKA (reference sequence). V was clipped by 6 bases and J by 5 bases; unmatched bases: 5. The length of the CDR3 is 13 residues. The CDR3 DNA sequence: TGCAGTGCCTGGACAGGGGGCAAGGAGACCCAGTACTTC. As protein: CSAWTGGKETQYF.

This sequence joins TRBV5-1 and TRBJ2-2; unclear D gene. This CDR3 contains 15 residues. In germline, CDR1 is SGHRS, CDR2 YFSETQ. The ends were cut back, 0 bases at V and 5 bases at J, with 11 bases in the middle. CDR3: CASSLGLVRTGELFF. For the CDR3, the DNA is TGCGCCAGCAGCTTGGGCCTAGTAAGGACCGGGGAGCTGTTTTTT.

In its sample, this clonotype was seen once. This chain links TRBV25-1 with TRBJ2-5, with TRBD2 identical over 9 bases. The length of the CDR3 is 14 residues. In germline, CDR1 is MGHDK, CDR2 SYGVNS. The CDR3 DNA follows: TGTGCTAGAGAGCCGCTAGCGGGACAAGAGACCCAGTACTTC. Its translation: CAREPLAGQETQYF.

The V gene is TRBV12-3 or TRBV12-4, the J gene TRBJ1-2; 8 bases are a match to TRBD1. The junction had 6 bases not matched to a gene; V was cut back by 2 bases and J by 1 base. The length of the CDR3 is 16 residues. In DNA form, the CDR3 reads TGTGCCAGCAGTTTATATCCGGGACAGGTTAACTATGGCTACACCTTC. Its protein product is CASSLYPGQVNYGYTF.

This clonotype was recorded a few times. This sequence joins TRBV7-9 and TRBJ2-7; perhaps TRBD1 as D (5 bases). V lost 5 bases to trimming and J lost 1 base, with 18 bases between them. The length of the CDR3 is 16 residues. Germline V CDR1 and CDR2: SEHNR, FQNEAQ (reference sequence). CDR3: CASSPLTPGHSYEQYF. In DNA, the CDR3 is TGTGCCAGCAGCCCCTTGACGCCCGGACATTCCTACGAGCAGTACTTC.

Ten or more counts support this clonotype. This chain links TRBV10-1 with TRBJ1-1, with D unclear. V was cut by 5 bases and J by 0 bases, with 13 bases left in between. The germline V gene has CDR1 WNHNN and CDR2 SYGVQD (reference sequence). The CDR3 has 15 amino acids. CDR3 DNA sequence: TGCGCCAGCAGTAAAACGACGGTTATGAACACTGAAGCTTTCTTT. Its translation: CASSKTTVMNTEAFF.

This rearrangement joins TRBV15 to TRBJ1-2; D possibly corresponds to TRBD1 (6 bases). The CDR3 loop spans 17 amino acids. Per the germline V gene, CDR1 is LNHNV and CDR2 is YYDKDF (reference sequence). V was clipped by 0 bases and J by 7 bases, with 21 bases between them. Here the CDR3 DNA reads TGTGCCACCAGCAGAGATCCGTATAGCGGGGGGGCGCGTGGCTACACCTTC. Amino acids: CATSRDPYSGGARGYTF.

About this clonotype itself: At one boundary the junction diverges from the germline segment, which might be a read error. The rearrangement uses TRBV7-2 and TRBJ1-1; D is undetermined. The CDR3 consists of 16 residues. The germline CDR1 and CDR2 sequences are SGHTA and FQGNSA. CDR3 nucleotides: TGTGCCAGCAGCTTGGTGTGGACCGCTGAGAACACTGAAGCTTCCTTT. The encoded protein is CASSLVWTAENTEASF.

The chain combines TRBV7-2 with TRBJ2-6; a weak D match, TRBD2 (6 bases). The V gene's germline CDR1 is SGHTA and CDR2 FQGNSA. The CDR3 length is 15 residues. V lost 4 bases and J lost 11, with 18 bases in between. In DNA form, the CDR3 reads TGTGCCAGCAGCTCAAGGGACTCGGGGCCCTACGTCCTGACTTTC. Its protein is CASSSRDSGPYVLTF.

The chain employs TRBV7-6 and TRBJ1-4; 7 bases are a match to TRBD1. Trimming took 8 bases from V and 8 from J; bases not matched to a gene: 8. The CDR3 has 13 residues. Germline V gene lookup returns CDR1 SGHVS and CDR2 FNYEAQ. The CDR3 reads CASGRGRQEKLFF. Here the CDR3 DNA reads TGTGCCAGCGGTAGGGGGCGCCAGGAAAAACTGTTTTTT.

The chain carries TRBV2 and TRBJ2-2; 9 nucleotides line up with TRBD1. With 7 bases clipped from V and 3 bases from J, the junction kept 6 bases outside the gene matches. Germline V gene data show CDR1 as SNHLY and CDR2 as FYNNEI. There are 15 residues in the CDR3. CDR3 amino acids: CASMKTGGDTGELFF. The CDR3 bases are TGTGCCAGCATGAAGACAGGGGGAGACACCGGGGAGCTGTTTTTT. The full variable domain, completed using reference TRBV2 and TRBJ2-2, is EPEVTQTPSHQVTQMGQEVILRCVPISNHLYFYWYRQILGQKVEFLVSFYNNEISEKSEIFDDQFSVERPDGSNFTLKIRSTKLEDSAMYFCASMKTGGDTGELFFGEGSRLTVL.

There are a few counts of this clonotype. The genes are TRBV19 and TRBJ1-1, with D perhaps matching TRBD1 (5 bases). Trimming shortened V by 4 bases and J by 7 bases, and 10 bases separated the two germline ends. This CDR3 has 12 amino acids. Per the germline V gene, CDR1 is LNHDA and CDR2 is SQIVND (reference sequence). DNA of the CDR3: TGTGCCAGTAGTAATTTCGGGGGTGAAGCTTTCTTT. Translated: CASSNFGGEAFF. The full variable domain, its missing parts supplied by reference TRBV19 and TRBJ1-1, is DGGITQSPKYLFRKEGQNVTLSCEQNLNHDAMYWYRQDPGQGLRLIYYSQIVNDFQKGDIAEGYSVSREKKESFPLTVTSAQKNPTAFYLCASSNFGGEAFFGQGTRLTVV.

This clonotype occurred a few times. The V gene is TRBV29-1, the J gene TRBJ2-1; D is undetermined. This CDR3 spans 10 amino acids. Looked up from germline, CDR1 is SQVTM and CDR2 is ANQGSEA. V lost 2 bases and J 9 bases, leaving 5 bases between the germline ends. The CDR3 DNA reads as TGCAGCGTTGAAAGTACTGAGCAGTTCTTC. It codes for CSVESTEQFF.

This clonotype was detected only once. This sequence joins TRBV29-1 and TRBJ1-4; no clear D gene. CDR1 and CDR2 from the germline V gene are SQVTM and ANQGSEA. The CDR3 extends over 12 amino acids. V was shortened by 8 bases and J by 7 bases, with 14 bases between the two germline ends. CDR3 loop: CSLDPRSEKLFF. CDR3 coding DNA: TGCAGCTTAGATCCGAGGAGTGAAAAACTGTTTTTT.

Remarks on this clonotype: Just one base apart from a much larger clone, this may be a read error. The chain has TRBV19 and TRBJ1-6, with D possibly TRBD1 on 6 matching bases. This CDR3 is 15 amino acids long. Germline CDR1 reads LNHDA; CDR2 reads SQIVND (reference sequence). The germline V and J ends were trimmed by 7 bases and 5 bases, with 15 bases remaining between them. The CDR3 region has the DNA TGTGCCAGTAACGACTTCAGGGGTCATAATTCACCCCTCCACTTT. Its protein product is CASNDFRGHNSPLHF.

The sample holds a few counts of this clonotype. A junction end diverges from the germline sequence, so it may reflect a read error. V gene TRBV9 combines with J gene TRBJ2-3, with 10 bases aligning to TRBD1. Germline lookup yields CDR1 SGDLS and CDR2 YYNGEE. The CDR3 runs to 16 residues. In nucleotides, the CDR3 is TGCGCCAGCAGTGAACCGGGACAGGGGACCACAGATACGCAGTATTTT. Its translation is CASSEPGQGTTDTQYF.

J is TRBJ2-5 and V is TRBV6-1; 9 nucleotides line up with TRBD1. Germline V gives CDR1 MNHNS, CDR2 SASEGT. Trimming cost V 6 bases and J 5 bases; bases outside gene matches: 13. CDR3 length: 16 residues. The CDR3 is CASRPSGTGRAETQYF. The CDR3 region has the DNA TGTGCCAGCAGACCCTCCGGGACAGGGCGAGCGGAGACCCAGTACTTC.

V and J are TRBV9 and TRBJ2-7; 10 nucleotides align to TRBD1. The V gene's germline CDR1 is SGDLS and CDR2 YYNGEE. The J segment lost 6 bases and the V segment lost 4 bases, leaving 10 bases of the junction unmatched. The CDR3 runs to 15 residues. CDR3 protein: CASSPHRQGATEQYF. Written as DNA, the CDR3 is TGTGCCAGCAGCCCACATAGACAGGGGGCGACCGAGCAGTACTTC.

The rearrangement links TRBV7-2 to TRBJ1-1, with 9 bases that match TRBD1. This CDR3 comprises 16 residues. Unmatched junction bases numbered 9, after V lost 5 bases and J lost 2 bases. The germline gives CDR1 SGHTA, CDR2 FQGNSA. CDR3 amino acids: CASSHDGQGRNTEAFF. The CDR3 DNA sequence: TGTGCCAGCAGCCACGACGGACAGGGGCGTAACACTGAAGCTTTCTTT.

There are a few counts of this clonotype. The CDR3 reads CASRRGRASGANVLTF. The CDR3 DNA is TGTGCCAGCAGGCGTGGACGAGCCTCCGGGGCCAACGTCCTGACTTTC. The chain recombines TRBV6-6 with TRBJ2-6; no clear D gene. With 6 bases removed from V and 4 bases from J, the gap between germline ends came to 16 bases. Germline CDR1 reads MNHNY; CDR2 reads SVGAGI (reference sequence). The CDR3 extends over 16 amino acids.